This T cell receptor beta chain was retrieved from a study of blood T cell repertoires in COVID-19. Study in general: PBMCs, B-cell-depleted T cells, or T cells were the source of the cDNA or gDNA that made up the material.

In the study's own analysis: Estimates of nucleated cell counts were drawn from the amplification of reference gene primers. Only in-frame clones appear in the TCRdb table, and some are missing; sequencing was by immunoSEQ multiplex PCR. The DNA was the basis for D and trimming; V, J and clone size are from that table. The sample holds fewer than 400,000 clones, 65% to 90% seen once. The germline V and J ends were trimmed by 8 bases and 5 bases, with 12 bases remaining between them. This CDR3 is 12 amino acids long. Germline V CDR1 and CDR2: SNHLY, FYNNEI. Participants came from 20 to 25 US areas, aged about 18 to 95 years. Two negative PCRs, clearance, or symptom resolution were required of recovered Cohort 3 donors.

The sample consisted of PBMCs or T cells enriched from blood (not recorded which). This receptor was taken from a man aged 30-40 years who had recovered from COVID-19. V and J are TRBV2 and TRBJ2-5, with unresolved D. The CDR3 protein is CASHDTVETQYF. The DNA for the CDR3 is TGTGCCAGCCACGACACCGTGGAGACCCAGTACTTC.